These T cell receptor beta chains were read from a single sample in a study of T cells after yellow fever vaccination. TCRdb itself ran the 5' RACE reads through MiXCR, one entry per CDR3 protein. The sample includes about 430,000 distinct CDR3 sequences, 15% to 20% of them seen just once. Sequenced here: PBMCs, sampled before the yellow fever booster vaccination. Receptors were obtained from a man aged 18 to 29 who received the YFV17D yellow fever vaccine. Each CDR3 is given with its conserved first and last residue. The order of the fields is D gene, CDR3 length, J gene, V gene, clone size, CDR3 protein, CDR3 DNA. The D gene is left open where the match is weak. The size field is filled for only some rows; it gives once, few, many or a size class.

d_gene: -; len: 14; j_gene: TRBJ2-2; v_gene: TRBV12-3/TRBV12-4; abundance: -; CDR3aa: CASSSLDGTGELFF; CDR3nt: TGTGCCAGCAGTTCCCTCGATGGAACCGGGGAGCTGTTTTTT
d_gene: -; len: 15; j_gene: TRBJ1-2; v_gene: TRBV12-3/TRBV12-4; abundance: -; CDR3aa: CASHRRGLLNWGYTF; CDR3nt: TGTGCCAGTCACCGTCGAGGCTTACTTAATTGGGGCTACACCTTC
d_gene: -; len: 12; j_gene: TRBJ1-1; v_gene: TRBV20-1; abundance: -; CDR3aa: CSAGGTRTEAFF; CDR3nt: TGCAGTGCTGGAGGGACGCGCACTGAAGCTTTCTTT
d_gene: -; len: 15; j_gene: TRBJ1-4; v_gene: TRBV24-1; abundance: few; CDR3aa: CATSDRDPGDEKLFF; CDR3nt: TGTGCCACCAGTGACAGGGACCCCGGGGATGAAAAACTGTTTTTT
d_gene: TRBD1; len: 16; j_gene: TRBJ2-1; v_gene: TRBV11-1; abundance: -; CDR3aa: CASSFAGTGWNNEQFF; CDR3nt: TGTGCCAGCAGCTTCGCAGGGACAGGGTGGAACAATGAGCAGTTCTTC
d_gene: -; len: 15; j_gene: TRBJ1-2; v_gene: TRBV9; abundance: -; CDR3aa: CASSPRSQDPYGYTF; CDR3nt: TGTGCCAGCAGCCCCCGATCCCAGGACCCGTATGGCTACACCTTC
d_gene: -; len: 12; j_gene: TRBJ1-1; v_gene: TRBV11-2; abundance: -; CDR3aa: CASVGMNTEAFF; CDR3nt: TGTGCCAGCGTAGGGATGAACACTGAAGCTTTCTTT
d_gene: -; len: 15; j_gene: TRBJ2-2; v_gene: TRBV7-6; abundance: -; CDR3aa: CASSLVFQTAGELFF; CDR3nt: TGTGCCAGCAGCTTAGTCTTTCAGACAGCCGGGGAGCTGTTTTTT
d_gene: TRBD2; len: 13; j_gene: TRBJ2-7; v_gene: TRBV6-5; abundance: -; CDR3aa: CASKPQGLYEQYF; CDR3nt: TGTGCCAGCAAGCCCCAGGGACTATACGAGCAGTACTTC
d_gene: TRBD1; len: 14; j_gene: TRBJ2-5; v_gene: TRBV30; abundance: few; CDR3aa: CAWSSWTGEETQYF; CDR3nt: TGTGCCTGGAGCAGCTGGACAGGGGAGGAGACCCAGTACTTC
d_gene: -; len: 13; j_gene: TRBJ1-6; v_gene: TRBV20-1; abundance: few; CDR3aa: CAGHRDPDLALHF; CDR3nt: TGCGCCGGCCACCGGGACCCCGATCTGGCCCTCCACTTT
d_gene: -; len: 12; j_gene: TRBJ2-1; v_gene: TRBV20-1; abundance: few; CDR3aa: CSARPLYNEQFF; CDR3nt: TGCAGTGCTAGGCCCCTATACAATGAGCAGTTCTTC
d_gene: TRBD2; len: 16; j_gene: TRBJ2-3; v_gene: TRBV5-1; abundance: -; CDR3aa: CASSSQLAGGLGTQYF; CDR3nt: TGCGCCAGCAGCTCCCAACTAGCGGGGGGATTGGGTACGCAGTATTTT
d_gene: TRBD2; len: 14; j_gene: TRBJ2-5; v_gene: TRBV6-2/TRBV6-3; abundance: -; CDR3aa: CASSRLAGSETQYF; CDR3nt: TGTGCCAGCAGTCGACTAGCGGGGTCTGAGACCCAGTACTTC
d_gene: TRBD1; len: 13; j_gene: TRBJ1-4; v_gene: TRBV20-1; abundance: -; CDR3aa: CSAGQGGGEKLFF; CDR3nt: TGCAGTGCTGGACAGGGGGGAGGTGAAAAACTGTTTTTT
d_gene: TRBD1; len: 13; j_gene: TRBJ1-4; v_gene: TRBV7-9; abundance: few; CDR3aa: CASGGTGIEKLFF; CDR3nt: TGTGCCAGCGGTGGGACAGGGATAGAAAAACTGTTTTTT
d_gene: -; len: 18; j_gene: TRBJ2-5; v_gene: TRBV12-5; abundance: few; CDR3aa: CASGLVQGSGGFQETQYF; CDR3nt: TGTGCTAGTGGTTTGGTACAGGGGAGCGGGGGTTTCCAAGAGACCCAGTACTTC
d_gene: TRBD2; len: 16; j_gene: TRBJ2-5; v_gene: TRBV5-1; abundance: once; CDR3aa: CASSLGLAGLQETQYF; CDR3nt: TGCGCCAGCAGCCTCGGACTAGCGGGGCTGCAAGAGACCCAGTACTTC
d_gene: TRBD2; len: 21; j_gene: TRBJ2-5; v_gene: TRBV4-1; abundance: -; CDR3aa: CASSQPPGTSGGALSSETQYF; CDR3nt: TGCGCCAGCAGCCAGCCTCCCGGGACTAGCGGGGGGGCCCTCAGCTCGGAGACCCAGTACTTC
d_gene: -; len: 15; j_gene: TRBJ2-2; v_gene: TRBV9; abundance: -; CDR3aa: CASSVSGLRTGELFF; CDR3nt: TGTGCCAGCAGCGTATCAGGGCTCAGAACCGGGGAGCTGTTTTTT
d_gene: -; len: 13; j_gene: TRBJ2-7; v_gene: TRBV12-3/TRBV12-4; abundance: few; CDR3aa: CASSMTDSYEQYF; CDR3nt: TGTGCCAGCAGCATGACAGATTCCTACGAGCAGTACTTC
d_gene: -; len: 14; j_gene: TRBJ1-1; v_gene: TRBV6-2/TRBV6-3; abundance: -; CDR3aa: CASSYGPMNTEAFF; CDR3nt: TGTGCCAGCAGTTACGGGCCGATGAACACTGAAGCTTTCTTT
d_gene: TRBD1; len: 13; j_gene: TRBJ1-2; v_gene: TRBV11-3; abundance: -; CDR3aa: CASSDRTGDGYTF; CDR3nt: TGTGCCAGCAGCGACCGGACAGGGGATGGCTACACCTTC
d_gene: -; len: 14; j_gene: TRBJ2-1; v_gene: TRBV16; abundance: few; CDR3aa: CASSQDGQYNEQFF; CDR3nt: TGTGCCAGCAGCCAAGACGGTCAGTACAATGAGCAGTTCTTC
d_gene: -; len: 14; j_gene: TRBJ2-3; v_gene: TRBV19; abundance: -; CDR3aa: CASSIRASTDTQYF; CDR3nt: TGTGCCAGTAGTATCAGGGCTAGCACAGATACGCAGTATTTT
d_gene: TRBD1; len: 11; j_gene: TRBJ1-1; v_gene: TRBV7-9; abundance: -; CDR3aa: CASSGTGGAFF; CDR3nt: TGTGCCAGCAGCGGGACAGGGGGAGCTTTCTTT
d_gene: -; len: 15; j_gene: TRBJ2-2; v_gene: TRBV7-6; abundance: few; CDR3aa: CASSSPEGPRGELFF; CDR3nt: TGTGCCAGCAGCTCCCCTGAGGGCCCCCGCGGGGAGCTGTTTTTT
d_gene: -; len: 16; j_gene: TRBJ1-1; v_gene: TRBV19; abundance: -; CDR3aa: CASSMAQGRGLTEAFF; CDR3nt: TGTGCCAGTAGTATGGCGCAGGGACGAGGGCTAACTGAAGCTTTCTTT
d_gene: TRBD2; len: 17; j_gene: TRBJ2-1; v_gene: TRBV4-3; abundance: many; CDR3aa: CASSQDGRGGVYNEQFF; CDR3nt: TGCGCCAGCAGCCAAGATGGGCGGGGGGGCGTCTACAATGAGCAGTTCTTC
d_gene: -; len: 18; j_gene: TRBJ2-3; v_gene: TRBV19; abundance: -; CDR3aa: CASSKFGTVSTSTDTQYF; CDR3nt: TGTGCCAGTAGTAAATTCGGGACTGTGTCGACTAGCACAGATACGCAGTATTTT
d_gene: -; len: 14; j_gene: TRBJ1-2; v_gene: TRBV11-2; abundance: -; CDR3aa: CASSTGPPNYGYTF; CDR3nt: TGTGCCAGCAGTACAGGGCCTCCTAACTATGGCTACACCTTC
d_gene: -; len: 12; j_gene: TRBJ2-3; v_gene: TRBV7-9; abundance: few; CDR3aa: CASSLDVIPQYF; CDR3nt: TGTGCCAGCAGCTTAGATGTGATTCCGCAGTATTTT